The subject of this entry is one T cell receptor (beta chain). Antigen: not known. The CDR3 runs to 17 residues. CDR1 and CDR2 from the germline V gene are MNHNS and SASEGT. Trimming took off 4 bases at V and 6 bases at J, with 23 bases between the two ends. The authors extracted RNA and reverse transcribed it into cDNA as the sequencing template. Libraries were prepared by immunoSEQ multiplex PCR; TCRdb keeps only in-frame clonotypes and omits some of them. The sample has 87,000 or so clones; 70% to 85% are singletons. These data are taken from a study of CD8+ T cells in alopecia areata. Treatment of the sample: oral pan-JAK inhibitor, 5-10 mg twice daily. As part of sample collection, lesional scalp punch biopsies and peripheral blood were taken from alopecia areata patients. Study-level points and caveats: Tofacitinib significantly reduced both scalp clonality and expanded CD8+ clones among the top 100. Especially in alopecia totalis/universalis, lesional scalp showed greater clonality than normal scalp did.

The chain carries TRBV6-1 and TRBJ2-3, with a tentative D call TRBD1 (5 bases). The sequence was collected from a human donor with alopecia areata. Sample: CD8+ T cells sorted from blood, taken at week 44, from a patient treated with tofacitinib. The CDR3 loop is CASSGRGDVRLFDTQYF. The CDR3 coding sequence is TGTGCCAGCAGTGGAAGGGGCGACGTCAGGTTGTTCGATACGCAGTATTTT.